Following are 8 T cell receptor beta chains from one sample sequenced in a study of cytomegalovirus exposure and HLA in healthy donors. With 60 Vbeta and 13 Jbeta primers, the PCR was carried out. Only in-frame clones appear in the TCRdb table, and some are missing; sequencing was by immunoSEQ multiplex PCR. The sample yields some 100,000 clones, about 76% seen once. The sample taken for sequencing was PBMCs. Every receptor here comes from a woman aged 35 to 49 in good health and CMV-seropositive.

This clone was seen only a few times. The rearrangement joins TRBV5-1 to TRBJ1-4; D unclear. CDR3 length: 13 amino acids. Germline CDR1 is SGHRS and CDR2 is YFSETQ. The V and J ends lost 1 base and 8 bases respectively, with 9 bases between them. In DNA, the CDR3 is TGCGCCAGCAGCTTGCCGGGAGGAGAAAAACTGTTTTTT. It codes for CASSLPGGEKLFF.

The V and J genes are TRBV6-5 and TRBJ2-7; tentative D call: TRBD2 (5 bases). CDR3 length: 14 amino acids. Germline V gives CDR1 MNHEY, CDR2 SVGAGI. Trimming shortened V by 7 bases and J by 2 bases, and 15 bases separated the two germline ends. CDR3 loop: CASNEDSVTYEQYF. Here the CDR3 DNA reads TGTGCCAGCAACGAGGACTCAGTAACCTACGAGCAGTACTTC.

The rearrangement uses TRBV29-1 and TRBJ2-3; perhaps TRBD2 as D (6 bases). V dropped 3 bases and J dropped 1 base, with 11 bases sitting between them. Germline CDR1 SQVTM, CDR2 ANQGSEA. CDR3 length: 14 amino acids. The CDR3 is CSVERSGGTDTQYF. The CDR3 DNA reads TGCAGCGTTGAGCGTAGCGGAGGCACAGATACGCAGTATTTT.

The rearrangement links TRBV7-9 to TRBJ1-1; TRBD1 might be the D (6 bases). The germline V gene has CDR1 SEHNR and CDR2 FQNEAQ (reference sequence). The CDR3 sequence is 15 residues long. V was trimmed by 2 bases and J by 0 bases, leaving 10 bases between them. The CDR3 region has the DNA TGTGCCAGCAGCTTACAGGGGTCTATGAACACTGAAGCTTTCTTT. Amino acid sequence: CASSLQGSMNTEAFF.

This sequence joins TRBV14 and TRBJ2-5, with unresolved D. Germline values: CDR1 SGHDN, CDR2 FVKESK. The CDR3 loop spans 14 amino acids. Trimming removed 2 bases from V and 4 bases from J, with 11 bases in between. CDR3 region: CASSQPRPGETQYF. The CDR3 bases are TGTGCCAGCAGCCAACCCCGCCCCGGAGAGACCCAGTACTTC.

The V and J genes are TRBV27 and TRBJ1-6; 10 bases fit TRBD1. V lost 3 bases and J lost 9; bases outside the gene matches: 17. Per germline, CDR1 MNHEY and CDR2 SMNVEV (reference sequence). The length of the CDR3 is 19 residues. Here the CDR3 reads CASSLGQGQGIFRGSPLHF. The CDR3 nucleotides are TGTGCCAGCAGTTTGGGTCAGGGACAGGGGATTTTCCGCGGTTCACCCCTCCACTTT.

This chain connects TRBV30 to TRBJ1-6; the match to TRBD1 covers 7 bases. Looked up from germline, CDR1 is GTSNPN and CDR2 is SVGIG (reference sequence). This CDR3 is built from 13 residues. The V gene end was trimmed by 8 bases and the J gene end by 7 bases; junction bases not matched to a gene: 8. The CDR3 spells CARGTEQNSPLHF. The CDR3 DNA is TGTGCCCGGGGGACAGAGCAAAATTCACCCCTCCACTTT.

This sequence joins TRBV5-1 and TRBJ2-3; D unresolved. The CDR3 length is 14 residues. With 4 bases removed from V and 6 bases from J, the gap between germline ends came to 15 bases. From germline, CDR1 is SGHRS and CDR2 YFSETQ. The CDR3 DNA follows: TGCGCCAGCAGCCCTGGCGGCCCCACGGATACGCAGTATTTT. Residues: CASSPGGPTDTQYF.